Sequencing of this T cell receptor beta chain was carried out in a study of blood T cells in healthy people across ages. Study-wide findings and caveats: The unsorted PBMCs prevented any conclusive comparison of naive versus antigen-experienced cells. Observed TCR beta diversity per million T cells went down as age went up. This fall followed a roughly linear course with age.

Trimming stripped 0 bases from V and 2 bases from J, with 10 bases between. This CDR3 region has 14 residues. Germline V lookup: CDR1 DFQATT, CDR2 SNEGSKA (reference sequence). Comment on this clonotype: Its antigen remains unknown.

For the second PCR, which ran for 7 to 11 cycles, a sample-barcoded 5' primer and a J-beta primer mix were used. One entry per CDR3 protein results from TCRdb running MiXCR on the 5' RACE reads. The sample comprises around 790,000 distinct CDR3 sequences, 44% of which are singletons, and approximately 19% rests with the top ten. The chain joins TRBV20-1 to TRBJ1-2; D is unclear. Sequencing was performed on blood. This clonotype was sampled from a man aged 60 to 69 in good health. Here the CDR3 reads CSARDAEKNYGYTF. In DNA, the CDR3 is TGCAGTGCTAGAGATGCAGAGAAGAACTATGGCTACACCTTC.